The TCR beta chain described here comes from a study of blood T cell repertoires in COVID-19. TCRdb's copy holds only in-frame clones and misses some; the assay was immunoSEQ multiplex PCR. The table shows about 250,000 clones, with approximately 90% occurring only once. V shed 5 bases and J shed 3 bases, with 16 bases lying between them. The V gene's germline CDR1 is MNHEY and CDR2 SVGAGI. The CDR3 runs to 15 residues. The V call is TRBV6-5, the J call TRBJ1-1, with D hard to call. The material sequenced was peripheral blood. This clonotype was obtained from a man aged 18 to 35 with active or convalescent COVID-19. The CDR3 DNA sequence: TGTGCCAGCAGTAAACGAGAGGCAGCTTACACTGAAGCTTTCTTT. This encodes CASSKREAAYTEAFF.